Each of the 7 T cell receptor beta chains below was sequenced from the same sample in a study of blood T cell repertoires in COVID-19 (dated by TCRdb to 2018 to 2021). Library creation used the immunoSEQ multiplex PCR assay. TCRdb provides this immuneACCESS table in a form limited to in-frame rearrangements. Some clones are lacking; in checked studies, under half of them reflect an unresolved V gene, and why the rest are absent is not known. This sample lists 300,000 to 350,000 clones; over 85% were detected once. The ten largest make up over 9% of the sample. Sequencing input: PBMCs or T cells enriched from blood (not recorded which). These receptors originate from a woman aged 30 to 39 who had recovered from COVID-19.

The chain employs TRBV5-1 and TRBJ2-1, with D possibly matching TRBD2 (6 bases). Trimming took 9 bases from V and 8 from J, leaving 21 bases between them. CDR3 length: 14 amino acids. CDR1 is SGHRS, CDR2 YFSETQ, per germline. The CDR3 reads CATAGLNWGDEQFF. In nucleotides, the CDR3 is TGCGCCACCGCGGGACTTAATTGGGGGGATGAGCAGTTCTTC.

The rearrangement joins TRBV5-4 to TRBJ2-3; TRBD2 aligns across 10 bases. The V gene end was trimmed by 1 base and the J gene end by 4 bases; junction bases not matched to a gene: 9. This CDR3 has 17 amino acids. Germline assignment: CDR1 SGHNT and CDR2 YYREEE (reference sequence). The CDR3 DNA is TGTGCCAGCAGCTTGTTCCTTGCTAGCGGGAGTTCAGATACGCAGTATTTT. Its translation is CASSLFLASGSSDTQYF.

The rearrangement joins TRBV4-2 to TRBJ1-1; TRBD1 matches 8 bases. This CDR3 region has 17 residues. Germline values: CDR1 LGHNA, CDR2 YNFKEQ. V dropped 1 base and J dropped 1; count of bases not matched to a gene: 8. The CDR3 DNA is TGTGCCAGCAGCCAAGCTTTCCAGGGGGCTTCGAACACTGAAGCTTTCTTT. Translation gives CASSQAFQGASNTEAFF.

The chain links TRBV21-1 to TRBJ2-7; the table's D call, TRBD2, has no DNA check behind it. TRBV21-1 is a listed pseudogene. This CDR3 has 19 residues. The chain's CDR3 is CASSLRGTQTTPFSDEQYF. The CDR3 region has the DNA TGTGCCAGCAGCCTCCGCGGAACCCAAACCACCCCTTTTTCGGACGAGCAGTACTTC.

V is TRBV18 and J is TRBJ2-1; 8 nucleotides align to TRBD1. V trimming: 5 bases; J trimming: 4 bases; junction bases outside the gene matches: 1. The CDR3 has 13 residues. Germline V lookup: CDR1 KGHSH, CDR2 LQKENI. The CDR3 protein is CASSWDRYNEQFF. In DNA, the CDR3 is TGTGCCAGCTCATGGGACAGGTACAATGAGCAGTTCTTC.

This chain uses TRBV5-1 with TRBJ2-3; tentatively, D is TRBD1 (6 bases). V lost 4 bases to trimming and J lost 4 bases, with 16 bases between them. Germline values: CDR1 SGHRS, CDR2 YFSETQ. This CDR3 is built from 15 residues. For the CDR3, the DNA is TGCGCCAGCAGCCAACCAGGGGCTGGCGCAGATACGCAGTATTTT. Translated, it gives CASSQPGAGADTQYF.

The CDR3 nucleotides read TGCGCCAGCAGCCCTCGGCAGGAGGATGGCTACACCTTC. Protein product: CASSPRQEDGYTF. The chain uses TRBV5-1 and TRBJ1-2; D call uncertain. This CDR3 is built from 13 residues. V lost 4 bases and J 6 bases, leaving 13 bases between the germline ends. Germline CDR1 SGHRS, CDR2 YFSETQ.